This TCR beta chain was obtained from a study of regulatory T cells in long-lasting Graves disease. Library construction for TCR beta used iRepertoire HTBI primers and Arm-PCR of CDR3 regions. Using its own MiXCR run on the multiplex PCR reads, TCRdb lists one record per CDR3 protein. This sample has over 650,000 distinct CDR3 sequences; about 32% occur once, and the top ten carry about 40%. Time point specified: persistent/refractory GD, antithyroid drugs over 5 years with positive TRAb. Preparation of the TCR library used RNA extracted from PBMCs. V was trimmed by 5 bases and J by 3 bases, leaving 14 bases between them. The CDR3 runs 15 residues. The germline gives CDR1 KGHSH, CDR2 LQKENI.

The chain has TRBV18 and TRBJ2-1, with D perhaps matching TRBD1 (6 bases). This specimen consisted of peripheral blood mononuclear cells (PBMCs), obtained when the disease was refractory, from a patient treated with antithyroid drugs. The sequence derives from a female donor with Graves disease. Here the CDR3 DNA reads TGTGCCAGCTCAACAAGGGACAAATTCTACAATGAGCAGTTCTTC. Residues: CASSTRDKFYNEQFF.